This entry describes one TCR beta chain. Germline V gene data show CDR1 as LNHNV and CDR2 as YYDKDF (reference sequence). This CDR3 is 15 amino acids long. The J segment lost 7 bases and the V segment lost 0 bases, leaving 6 bases of the junction unmatched. Each HIV participant was treated in the United States. This specimen comes from a study of long-term antiretroviral therapy in people with HIV. The libraries were made with immunoSEQ v3.0 at survey level. Some clones are missing from TCRdb's copy, which holds only in-frame ones; the method was immunoSEQ multiplex PCR. The sample consists of about 27,000 clones, about 82% of them appearing once.

The receptor comes from a man aged 18-30 years with HIV. The specimen was unsorted PBMCs, collected 0.8 years before starting antiretroviral therapy. This chain joins TRBV15 and TRBJ2-7; 10 bases match TRBD2. CDR3 in DNA: TGTGCCACCAGCAGAGATCTAGCGGGAGTAGTGGAGCAGTACTTC. Its translation is CATSRDLAGVVEQYF.